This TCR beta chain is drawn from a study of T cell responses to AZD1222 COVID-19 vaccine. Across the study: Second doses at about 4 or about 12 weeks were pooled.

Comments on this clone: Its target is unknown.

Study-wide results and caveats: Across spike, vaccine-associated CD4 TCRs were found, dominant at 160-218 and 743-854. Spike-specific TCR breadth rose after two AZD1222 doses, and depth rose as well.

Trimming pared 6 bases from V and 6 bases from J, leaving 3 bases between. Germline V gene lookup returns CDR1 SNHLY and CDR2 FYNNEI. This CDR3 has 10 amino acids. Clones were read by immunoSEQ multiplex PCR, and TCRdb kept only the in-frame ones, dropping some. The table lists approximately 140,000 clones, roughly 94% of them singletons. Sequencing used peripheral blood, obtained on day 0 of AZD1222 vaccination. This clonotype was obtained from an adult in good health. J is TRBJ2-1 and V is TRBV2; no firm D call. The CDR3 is CASRLNEQFF. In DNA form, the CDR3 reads TGTGCCAGCAGACTCAATGAGCAGTTCTTC.